Shown below are 6 T cell receptor beta chains from a single sample sequenced in a study of blood T cell repertoires in COVID-19. Sequenced by immunoSEQ multiplex PCR; TCRdb stores in-frame clones only, minus some. In the table there are some 210,000 clones, 87% of which are singletons. The specimen sequenced was PBMCs or T cells enriched from blood (not recorded which). The receptor source for this set is a man younger than 30 with acute COVID-19.

A note on this clone: One end of the junction varies from germline; a read error may be responsible. The chain links TRBV4-3 to TRBJ1-6, with 7 bases identical to TRBD1. The CDR3 sequence is 14 residues long. Looked up from germline, CDR1 is LGHNA and CDR2 is YSLEER. As DNA, the CDR3 is TGCGCCAGCAGCCGGACAGGCTATGATTCACCCCTCCACTTT. It codes for CASSRTGYDSPLHF.

This clone was detected once. This chain links TRBV6-5 with TRBJ2-2; 7 bases align to TRBD2. Germline V gene data show CDR1 as MNHEY and CDR2 as SVGAGI. The CDR3 loop spans 13 amino acids. With 4 bases clipped from V and 7 bases from J, the junction kept 3 bases outside the gene matches. The CDR3: CASSLLALGELFF. Written as DNA, the CDR3 is TGTGCCAGCAGTTTACTAGCGCTCGGGGAGCTGTTTTTT.

This chain joins TRBV5-1 and TRBJ1-1; D is uncertain. CDR1 and CDR2 (germline): SGHRS, YFSETQ. This CDR3 is 15 amino acids long. V was pared by 1 base and J by 5 bases, with 15 bases between. The CDR3 DNA is TGCGCCAGCAGCTTGCCCTCAGGACTTGGAACTGAAGCTTTCTTT. Translation: CASSLPSGLGTEAFF.

The rearrangement links TRBV19 to TRBJ2-1; D gene unclear. The V end lost 1 base, the J end lost 8 bases, and 12 bases lay between the germline ends. The germline V gene has CDR1 LNHDA and CDR2 SQIVND (reference sequence). This CDR3 contains 14 residues. CDR3 loop: CASSIGSHADEQFF. The CDR3 DNA follows: TGTGCCAGTAGTATAGGGTCTCACGCGGATGAGCAGTTCTTC.

The chain links TRBV5-1 to TRBJ2-2, with D possibly being TRBD2 (5 bases). CDR1 and CDR2 from the germline V gene are SGHRS and YFSETQ. CDR3 size: 17 residues. V lost 2 bases and J 0 bases, leaving 14 bases between the germline ends. In DNA, the CDR3 is TGCGCCAGCAGCTTTCTTGGAGGTGTCGCGAACACCGGGGAGCTGTTTTTT. It is translated as CASSFLGGVANTGELFF.

The chain is built from TRBV25-1 and TRBJ2-2; 9 bases match TRBD1. Germline loops: CDR1 MGHDK, CDR2 SYGVNS. The J segment lost 8 bases and the V segment lost 3 bases, leaving 16 bases of the junction unmatched. There are 18 residues in the CDR3. DNA of the CDR3: TGTGCCAGCAGTGACTCATTCGGGCCCGGGACAGGGACTGGGGAGCTGTTTTTT. Protein: CASSDSFGPGTGTGELFF.